Here is one T cell receptor (beta chain) with its context. Its specificity is not known. The CDR3 is 13 residues long. Deletions cut 3 bases from V and 8 bases from J, with 14 bases between. From germline, CDR1 is DFQATT and CDR2 SNEGSKA (reference sequence). This entry is derived from a study of CD8 T cells in ankylosing spondylitis. The study's findings and limits: Disease-associated clones were reportedly significantly overrepresented in matched ankylosing spondylitis synovial fluid. Apparently characteristic of ankylosing spondylitis blood was a TCR beta motif (eight highly homologous variants). Reactive arthritis synovial fluid and blood were previously reported to contain some motif variants.

Molecular-barcoded quantitative 5'-RACE produced these TCR beta libraries. TCRdb re-called the 5' RACE reads with MiXCR, one entry per CDR3 protein. This table holds 250,000 to 350,000 distinct CDR3 sequences, roughly 20% found once. J is TRBJ2-1 and V is TRBV20-1; weak D call: TRBD2 (6 bases). The sample taken for sequencing was blood, either unsorted or a sorted T cell fraction (not recorded which). The receptor was derived from a female donor with ankylosing spondylitis or in good health (not recorded which). DNA of the CDR3: TGCAGTGCTAGTGGGGACTTTGGGGATGAGCAGTTCTTC. Residues: CSASGDFGDEQFF.